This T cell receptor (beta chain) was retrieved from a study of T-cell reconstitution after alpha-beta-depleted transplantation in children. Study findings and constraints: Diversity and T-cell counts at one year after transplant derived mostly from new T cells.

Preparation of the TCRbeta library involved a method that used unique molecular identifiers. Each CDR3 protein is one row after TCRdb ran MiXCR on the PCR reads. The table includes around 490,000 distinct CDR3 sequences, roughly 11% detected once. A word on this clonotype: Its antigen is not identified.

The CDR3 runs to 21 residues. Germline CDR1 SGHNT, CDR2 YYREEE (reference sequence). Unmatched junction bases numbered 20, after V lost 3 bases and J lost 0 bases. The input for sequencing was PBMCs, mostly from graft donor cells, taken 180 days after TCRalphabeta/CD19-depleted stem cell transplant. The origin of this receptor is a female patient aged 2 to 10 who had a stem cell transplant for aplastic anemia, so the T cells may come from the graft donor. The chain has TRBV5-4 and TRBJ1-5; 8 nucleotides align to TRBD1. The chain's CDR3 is CASSYGQGTGLGLYSNQPQHF. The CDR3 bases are TGTGCCAGCAGCTACGGACAGGGAACAGGCCTAGGCCTATATAGCAATCAGCCCCAGCATTTT.